The 23 T cell receptor beta chains in this list originate from one sample, sequenced in a study of blood T cells in healthy people across ages. Alongside a J-beta primer mix, a sample-barcoded 5' primer served in a second PCR lasting about 7 to 12 cycles. TCRdb reanalysed the 5' RACE reads using MiXCR and keeps one entry per CDR3 protein. This sample yields roughly 700,000 distinct CDR3 sequences, of which over 45% are seen a single time; around a third belongs to the top ten. Sequencing was performed on blood. These receptors all come from an older woman in good health.

V gene TRBV25-1 combines with J gene TRBJ2-5; the D gene is possibly TRBD1 (6 bases). Trimming removed 1 base from V and 0 bases from J, with 12 bases in between. Germline V gene data show CDR1 as MGHDK and CDR2 as SYGVNS. The CDR3 extends over 16 amino acids. Here the CDR3 DNA reads TGTGCCAGCAGTGAATTGGCAGGGGTGTACCAAGAGACCCAGTACTTC. Its protein is CASSELAGVYQETQYF.

This clonotype was counted between two and nine times. In nucleotides, the CDR3 is TGCAGCGTGAGACAGGGAACCTACGAGCAGTACTTC. Translation gives CSVRQGTYEQYF. The chain has TRBV29-1 and TRBJ2-7, with 7 bases matching TRBD1. This CDR3 has 12 residues. The trim removed 6 bases at V and 2 bases at J, leaving 4 bases unmatched. Germline V CDR1 and CDR2: SQVTM, ANQGSEA.

This clonotype has only a few counts. CDR3 in amino acids: CASSYGTGGREQYF. The CDR3 nucleotides are TGTGCCAGCAGTTACGGGACAGGGGGCCGGGAGCAGTACTTC. This chain uses TRBV6-5 with TRBJ2-7, with 12 positions matching TRBD1. Germline V gene data show CDR1 as MNHEY and CDR2 as SVGAGI. The ends lost 2 bases at V and 7 bases at J; junction bases unmatched: 3. This CDR3 region has 14 residues.

This sequence joins TRBV5-1 and TRBJ2-7, with 12 bases identical to TRBD2. The CDR3 is 16 amino acids. V shed 5 bases and J 4 bases; nucleotides not matched to a gene: 10. Germline lookup yields CDR1 SGHRS and CDR2 YFSETQ. CDR3 sequence reads: CASSPSTSGSKYEQYF. The CDR3 DNA sequence: TGCGCCAGCAGTCCCTCGACTAGCGGGAGTAAGTACGAGCAGTACTTC. The entire variable domain, with the rest obtained from reference TRBV5-1 and TRBJ2-7, is as follows: KAGVTQTPRYLIKTRGQQVTLSCSPISGHRSVSWYQQTPGQGLQFLFEYFSETQRNKGNFPGRFSGRQFSNSRSEMNVSTLELGDSALYLCASSPSTSGSKYEQYFGPGTRLTVT.

The rearrangement joins TRBV4-3 to TRBJ2-5; 7 nucleotides match TRBD1. CDR3 size: 14 residues. Germline V gene lookup returns CDR1 LGHNA and CDR2 YSLEER. V shed 4 bases and J 3 bases; nucleotides not matched to a gene: 5. The CDR3 here is CASSPGTVKETQYF. The CDR3 bases are TGCGCCAGCAGCCCAGGGACAGTCAAAGAGACCCAGTACTTC.

The chain joins TRBV9 to TRBJ2-3, with TRBD2 matching 8 bases. Trimming removed 1 base from V and 5 bases from J; junction bases left unmatched: 9. CDR1 is SGDLS and CDR2 is YYNGEE in the germline V gene. This CDR3 contains 16 residues. The CDR3 DNA is TGTGCCAGCAGCGTACGGGGACGAGCGGGAGAAGATACGCAGTATTTT. Encoded protein: CASSVRGRAGEDTQYF. The variable domain in full, with the rest retrieved from reference TRBV9 and TRBJ2-3, is DSGVTQTPKHLITATGQRVTLRCSPRSGDLSVYWYQQSLDQGLQFLIQYYNGEERAKGNILERFSAQQFPDLHSELNLSSLELGDSALYFCASSVRGRAGEDTQYFGPGTRLTVL.

This clonotype came up a few times. The rearrangement joins TRBV7-2 to TRBJ2-2; 11 positions agree with TRBD2. Germline loops: CDR1 SGHTA, CDR2 FQGNSA. The CDR3 length is 16 residues. V shed 0 bases, J shed 13 bases, and the junction held 10 bases outside the gene matches. CDR3 DNA: TGTGCCAGCAGCTTAGCTCTGCGGGCTAGCGGGGGGTGGCTGTTTTTT. Translated, it gives CASSLALRASGGWLFF.

This clonotype has a handful of counts. The chain carries TRBV20-1 and TRBJ2-3; 10 nucleotides agree with TRBD2. V lost 4 bases, J lost 10 bases, and 14 bases stayed unmatched. Per the germline V gene, CDR1 is DFQATT and CDR2 is SNEGSKA (reference sequence). The CDR3 runs to 15 residues. DNA for the CDR3: TGCAGTGCTAAGAGGCCAGCGGGAGGGAGGAGTCCGCAGTATTTT. It encodes CSAKRPAGGRSPQYF.

The chain couples TRBV6-2 or TRBV6-3 to TRBJ2-6; 9 nucleotides match TRBD2. The CDR3 has 17 amino acids. Germline trimming cut 0 bases from V and 2 bases from J; bases unmatched to any gene: 2. From germline, CDR1 is MNHEY and CDR2 SVGEGT. CDR3: CASSYSRTSAGANVLTF. The DNA of the CDR3 is TGTGCCAGCAGTTACTCGAGGACTAGCGCTGGGGCCAACGTCCTGACTTTC.

The V call is TRBV6-2 or TRBV6-3, the J call TRBJ2-7; no firm D call. Deletions cut 8 bases from V and 0 bases from J, with 14 bases between. The germline gives CDR1 MNHEY, CDR2 SVGEGT. The CDR3 runs to 14 residues. CDR3 sequence reads: CASVGSTSSYEQYF. Here the CDR3 DNA reads TGTGCCAGCGTCGGCTCCACGAGCTCCTACGAGCAGTACTTC.

V gene TRBV5-1 combines with J gene TRBJ2-1, with D possibly called TRBD1 or TRBD2 (6 bases each). Germline V CDR1 and CDR2: SGHRS, YFSETQ. V was trimmed by 0 bases and J by 4 bases, leaving 11 bases between them. CDR3 length: 15 amino acids. For the CDR3, the DNA is TGCGCCAGCAGCTTGGAGGGGGGAGGATACAATGAGCAGTTCTTC. Translated, it gives CASSLEGGGYNEQFF.

The genes are TRBV6-2 or TRBV6-3 and TRBJ2-1, with 7 bases lining up with TRBD1. The end of the DNA aligns better with TRBJ2-7, so the J call may be wrong. Germline V gene sequence: CDR1 MNHEY, CDR2 SVGEGT. CDR3 length equals 14 residues. The CDR3: CASSTGTDYNEQYF. CDR3 nucleotides: TGTGCCAGCAGCACGGGGACAGATTACAATGAGCAGTACTTC.

This chain uses TRBV12-3 or TRBV12-4 with TRBJ2-1, with D hard to call. V lost 5 bases and J lost 0, with 14 bases in between. This CDR3 has 16 residues. The CDR3 DNA sequence: TGTGCCAGCAGTCCCTATTACGAGAGCTCCTACAATGAGCAGTTCTTC. This encodes CASSPYYESSYNEQFF.

This clonotype has more than one count but fewer than ten. The CDR3 bases are TGCAGCGTCGGACAGGGGAGTGAAAAACTGTTTTTT. Translated: CSVGQGSEKLFF. The genes are TRBV29-1 and TRBJ1-4; 9 positions agree with TRBD1. The trim removed 6 bases at V and 7 bases at J, leaving 3 bases unmatched. From germline, CDR1 is SQVTM and CDR2 ANQGSEA. This CDR3 is 12 amino acids long.

The chain carries TRBV4-1 and TRBJ2-2, with D hard to call. With 3 bases removed from V and 5 bases from J, the gap between germline ends came to 10 bases. Germline CDR1 is MGHRA and CDR2 is YSYEKL. The CDR3 contains 14 residues. The CDR3 region has the DNA TGCGCCAGCAGCCATCAAACGAGGACCGGGGAGCTGTTTTTT. It is translated as CASSHQTRTGELFF.

This clonotype was found a few times. This chain connects TRBV4-1 to TRBJ2-3; the match to TRBD1 covers 7 bases. Trimming removed 4 bases from V and 4 bases from J; junction bases left unmatched: 8. This CDR3 has 15 residues. CDR1 is MGHRA and CDR2 is YSYEKL in the germline V gene. CDR3 sequence (DNA): TGCGCCAGCAGCCGACAAACAGGGGCCTCAGATACGCAGTATTTT. Its translation is CASSRQTGASDTQYF.

The chain combines TRBV5-1 with TRBJ2-2, with D unresolved. The CDR3 runs 13 residues. Trimming took 5 bases from V and 5 from J, leaving 10 bases between them. Germline V lookup: CDR1 SGHRS, CDR2 YFSETQ. The CDR3 DNA reads TGCGCCAGCAGTCCCCCGATGACCGGGGAGCTGTTTTTT. Translation gives CASSPPMTGELFF.

J is TRBJ2-1 and V is TRBV7-2, with 14 bases aligning to TRBD2. Trimming at V came to 5 bases and at J to 10 bases, leaving 10 bases not matched to a gene. Germline values: CDR1 SGHTA, CDR2 FQGNSA. The CDR3 runs to 16 residues. This chain's CDR3 is CASSPDGTSGRAEQFF. The CDR3 DNA reads TGTGCCAGCAGCCCAGACGGGACTAGCGGGAGAGCAGAGCAGTTCTTC. Full variable domain (rest looked up from reference TRBV7-2 and TRBJ2-1): GAGVSQSPSNKVTEKGKDVELRCDPISGHTALYWYRQSLGQGLEFLIYFQGNSAPDKSGLPSDRFSAERTGGSVSTLTIQRTQQEDSAVYLCASSPDGTSGRAEQFFGPGTRLTVL.

Note on this clonotype: This may come from a read error, since a much larger clone is one base off. J is TRBJ1-1 and V is TRBV20-1, with TRBD1 as a possible D gene (5 bases). Trimming pared 2 bases from V and 0 bases from J, leaving 28 bases between. Germline lookup yields CDR1 DFQATT and CDR2 SNEGSKA (reference sequence). The CDR3 contains 20 residues. The CDR3, as DNA: TGCAGTGCTAGATCTGGGGGGGTGGTCGGGGGGGAGAACATGAACACTGAAGCTTTCTTT. It translates to CSARSGGVVGGENMNTEAFF.

The gene calls are TRBV25-1 and TRBJ2-3; D unresolved. In germline, CDR1 is MGHDK, CDR2 SYGVNS. The CDR3 spans 12 residues. Trimming took off 4 bases at V and 5 bases at J, with 7 bases between the two ends. CDR3: CASSGPVDTQYF. The CDR3 DNA follows: TGTGCCAGCAGTGGACCAGTAGATACGCAGTATTTT.

This clonotype was picked up one time. The genes are TRBV7-2 and TRBJ2-3; TRBD2 aligns across 9 bases. J was trimmed by 1 base and V by 2 bases; bases with no gene match: 10. Germline assignment: CDR1 SGHTA and CDR2 FQGNSA. The CDR3 covers 18 residues. The CDR3 region is CASSLMGSGRLGTDTQYF. The CDR3, as DNA: TGTGCCAGCAGCTTAATGGGGAGCGGGAGGTTGGGCACAGATACGCAGTATTTT. Full variable domain (rest looked up from reference TRBV7-2 and TRBJ2-3): GAGVSQSPSNKVTEKGKDVELRCDPISGHTALYWYRQSLGQGLEFLIYFQGNSAPDKSGLPSDRFSAERTGGSVSTLTIQRTQQEDSAVYLCASSLMGSGRLGTDTQYFGPGTRLTVL.

This chain links TRBV28 with TRBJ2-6; perhaps TRBD2 as D (5 bases). This CDR3 region has 14 residues. Germline V lookup: CDR1 MDHEN, CDR2 SYDVKM. Trimming pared 7 bases from V and 4 bases from J, leaving 11 bases between. The CDR3 DNA reads as TGTGCCAGCACAGGCGGAGGAGGGGCCAACGTCCTGACTTTC. Its translation is CASTGGGGANVLTF. Filled out from reference TRBV28 and TRBJ2-6, the complete variable domain reads DVKVTQSSRYLVKRTGEKVFLECVQDMDHENMFWYRQDPGLGLRLIYFSYDVKMKEKGDIPEGYSVSREKKERFSLILESASTNQTSMYLCASTGGGGANVLTFGAGSRLTVL.

This clonotype was seen more than once but under ten times. This rearrangement joins TRBV6-6 to TRBJ2-1; D ambiguous. Germline CDR1 is MNHNY and CDR2 is SVGAGI (reference sequence). The ends were cut back, 2 bases at V and 0 bases at J, with 8 bases in the middle. The CDR3 covers 15 residues. Written as DNA, the CDR3 is TGTGCCAGCAGTTACCGGGTTAGCTCCTACAATGAGCAGTTCTTC. Encoded protein: CASSYRVSSYNEQFF.